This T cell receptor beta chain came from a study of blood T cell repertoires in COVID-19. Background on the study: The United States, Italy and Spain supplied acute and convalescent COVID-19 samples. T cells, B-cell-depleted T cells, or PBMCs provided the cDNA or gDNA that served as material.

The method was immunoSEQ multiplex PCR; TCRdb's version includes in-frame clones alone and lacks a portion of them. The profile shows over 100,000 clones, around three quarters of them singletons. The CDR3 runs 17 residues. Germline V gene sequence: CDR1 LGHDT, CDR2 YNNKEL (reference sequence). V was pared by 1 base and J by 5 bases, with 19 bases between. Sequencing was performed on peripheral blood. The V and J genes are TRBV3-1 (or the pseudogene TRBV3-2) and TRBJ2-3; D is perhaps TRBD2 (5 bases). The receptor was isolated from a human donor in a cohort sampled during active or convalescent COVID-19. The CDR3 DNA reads TGTGCCAGCAGCCAAGGCCCGGGGTCGGGTCGTGGAGATACGCAGTATTTT. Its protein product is CASSQGPGSGRGDTQYF.